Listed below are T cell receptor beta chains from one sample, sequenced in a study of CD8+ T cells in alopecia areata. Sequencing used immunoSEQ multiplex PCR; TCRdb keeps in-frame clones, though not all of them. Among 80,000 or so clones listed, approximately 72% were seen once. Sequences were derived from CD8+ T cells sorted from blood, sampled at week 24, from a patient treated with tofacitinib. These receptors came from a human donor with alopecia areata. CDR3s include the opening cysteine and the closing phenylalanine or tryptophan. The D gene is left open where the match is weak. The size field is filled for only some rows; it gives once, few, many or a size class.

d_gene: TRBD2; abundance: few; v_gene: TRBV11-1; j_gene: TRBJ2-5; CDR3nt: TGTGCCAGCAGCTTAGATGTGATCGGCGGGAGTGAGACCCAGTACTTC; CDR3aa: CASSLDVIGGSETQYF
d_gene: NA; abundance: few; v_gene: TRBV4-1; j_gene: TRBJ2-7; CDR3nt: TGCGCCAGCAGCCCCTGGACGGCTGGGGCCTACGAGCAGTACTTC; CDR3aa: CASSPWTAGAYEQYF
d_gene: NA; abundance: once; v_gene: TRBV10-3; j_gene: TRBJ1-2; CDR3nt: TGTGCCATCAATCAGGTCGGAGCCAACTATGGCTACACCTTC; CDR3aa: CAINQVGANYGYTF
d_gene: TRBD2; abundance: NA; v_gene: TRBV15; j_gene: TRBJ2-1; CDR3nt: TGTGCCACCAGCAGAATTCGGACTAGCGGGGCGGGGAATGAGCAGTTCTTC; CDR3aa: CATSRIRTSGAGNEQFF
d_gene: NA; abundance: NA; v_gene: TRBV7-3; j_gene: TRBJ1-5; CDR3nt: TGTGCCAGCAGCTTATCTGAGCCCCAGCATTTT; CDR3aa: CASSLSEPQHF
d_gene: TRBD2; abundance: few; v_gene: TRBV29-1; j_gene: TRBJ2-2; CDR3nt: TGCAGCGCACAGCGGAGCGGGGGGGCCGGCGGGGAGCTGTTTTTT; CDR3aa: CSAQRSGGAGGELFF
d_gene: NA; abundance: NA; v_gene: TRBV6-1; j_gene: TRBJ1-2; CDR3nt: TGTGCCAGCAGTGAACTGACAGTCTATGGCTACACCTTC; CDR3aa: CASSELTVYGYTF
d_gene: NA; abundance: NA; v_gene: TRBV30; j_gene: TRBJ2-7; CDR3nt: TGTGCCTGGAGTGTACTAAACTTAGGGACCTCGGAGCAGTACTTC; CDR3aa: CAWSVLNLGTSEQYF
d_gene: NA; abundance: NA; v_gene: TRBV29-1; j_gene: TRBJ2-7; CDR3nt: TGCAGCGTTGAAGACCCGGACAAGAGCTCCTACGAGCAGTACTTC; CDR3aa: CSVEDPDKSSYEQYF
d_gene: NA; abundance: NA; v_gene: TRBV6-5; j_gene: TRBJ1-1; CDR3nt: TGTGCCAGCAGTTCCGATTCGACTAAAGGTGAAGCTTTCTTT; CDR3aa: CASSSDSTKGEAFF
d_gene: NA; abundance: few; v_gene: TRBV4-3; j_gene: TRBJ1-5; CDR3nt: TGCGCCAGCAGCCAAGACACATTAGGGGCAAACAATCAGCCCCAGCATTTT; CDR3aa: CASSQDTLGANNQPQHF
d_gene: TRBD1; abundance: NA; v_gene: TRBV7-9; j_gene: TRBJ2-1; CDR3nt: TGTGCCAGCAGCCACCGGGACAGGGCCTACAATGAGCAGTTCTTC; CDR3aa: CASSHRDRAYNEQFF
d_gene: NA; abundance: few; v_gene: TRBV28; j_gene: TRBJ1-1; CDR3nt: TGTGCCAGCAGTTTCCCCCTGGGTACTGAAGCTTTCTTT; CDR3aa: CASSFPLGTEAFF
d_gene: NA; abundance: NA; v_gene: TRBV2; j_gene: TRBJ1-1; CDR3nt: TGTGCCAGCAGTGACCCCAGGGGTAAAGCTTTCTTT; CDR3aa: CASSDPRGKAFF
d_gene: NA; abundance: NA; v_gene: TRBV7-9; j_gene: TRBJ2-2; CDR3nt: TGTGCCAGCAGCCCTCCGGGACCCAACACCGGGGAGCTGTTTTTT; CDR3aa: CASSPPGPNTGELFF
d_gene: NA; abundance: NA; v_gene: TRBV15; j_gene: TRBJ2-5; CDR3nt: TGTGCCACTATGGGCGACGGAGAGCCCGGGGGGACCCAGTACTTC; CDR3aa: CATMGDGEPGGTQYF
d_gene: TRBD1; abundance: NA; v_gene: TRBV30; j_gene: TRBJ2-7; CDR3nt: TGTGCCTGGAGTACCGGGACAGGGGCCTACGAGCAGTACTTC; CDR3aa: CAWSTGTGAYEQYF
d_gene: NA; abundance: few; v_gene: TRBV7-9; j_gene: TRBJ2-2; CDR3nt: TGTGCCAGCAGTCCGAACCCAGAGGCCGGGGAGCTGTTTTTT; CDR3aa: CASSPNPEAGELFF
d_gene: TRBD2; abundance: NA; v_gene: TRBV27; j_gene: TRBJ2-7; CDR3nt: TGTGCCAGCAGTCCTAGCGGGAGAAACTACGAGCAGTACTTC; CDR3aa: CASSPSGRNYEQYF
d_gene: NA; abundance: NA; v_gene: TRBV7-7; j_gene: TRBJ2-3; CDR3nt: TGTGCCAGCAGCTTATCCTTATTAGATACGCAGTATTTT; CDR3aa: CASSLSLLDTQYF
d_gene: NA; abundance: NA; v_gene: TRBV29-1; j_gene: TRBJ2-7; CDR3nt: TGCAGCGTTGAAACAGTGAACCCACCACCCTACGAGCAGTACTTC; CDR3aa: CSVETVNPPPYEQYF
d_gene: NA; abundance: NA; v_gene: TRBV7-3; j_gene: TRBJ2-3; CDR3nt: TGTGCCAGCAGCTTACCTCCTGGGGATACGCAGTATTTT; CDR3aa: CASSLPPGDTQYF
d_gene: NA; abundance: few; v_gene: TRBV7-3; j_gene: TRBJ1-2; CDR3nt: TGTGCCAGCAGCTTAGCGACCGGGACCGTTTTTTATGGCTACACCTTC; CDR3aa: CASSLATGTVFYGYTF
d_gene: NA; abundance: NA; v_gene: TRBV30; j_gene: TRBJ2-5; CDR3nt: TGTGCCTGGAGTGAAGGGTCTGAGGAGACCCAGTACTTC; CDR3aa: CAWSEGSEETQYF
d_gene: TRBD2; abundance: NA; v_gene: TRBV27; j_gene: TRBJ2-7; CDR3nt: TGTGCCAGCAGTCCCCTTAGCGGGAGTTACGAGCAGTACTTC; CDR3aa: CASSPLSGSYEQYF
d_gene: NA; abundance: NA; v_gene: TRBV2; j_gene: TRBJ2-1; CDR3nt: TGTGCCAGCAGTTCCGGGTTGAGCTCCTACAATGAGCAGTTCTTC; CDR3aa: CASSSGLSSYNEQFF
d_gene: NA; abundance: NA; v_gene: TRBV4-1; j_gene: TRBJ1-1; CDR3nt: TGCGCCAGCAGCCAAGATCACAGTTTGAACACTGAAGCTTTCTTT; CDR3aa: CASSQDHSLNTEAFF
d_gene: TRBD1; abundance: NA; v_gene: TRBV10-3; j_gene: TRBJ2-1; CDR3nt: TGTGCCATCAAGGACAGGGGAGGCTACAATGAGCAGTTCTTC; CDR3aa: CAIKDRGGYNEQFF
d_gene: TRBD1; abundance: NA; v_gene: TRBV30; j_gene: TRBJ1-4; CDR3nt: TGTGCCTGGGGGCCGGGACAGGGGTATGAAAAACTGTTTTTT; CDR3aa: CAWGPGQGYEKLFF
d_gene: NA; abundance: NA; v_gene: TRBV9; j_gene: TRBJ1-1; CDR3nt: TGTGCCAGCAGCGCACAGGGACTAGGGGCTGAAGCTTTCTTT; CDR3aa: CASSAQGLGAEAFF
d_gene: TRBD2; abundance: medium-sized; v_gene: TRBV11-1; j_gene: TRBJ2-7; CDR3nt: TGTGCCAGCAGCGAAGAGCGGGAGGGTTATTACGAGCAGTACTTC; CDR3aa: CASSEEREGYYEQYF
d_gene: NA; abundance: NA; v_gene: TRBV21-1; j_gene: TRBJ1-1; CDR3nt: TGTGCCAGCAGCAACGGGACACTCGCAGCTTTCTTT; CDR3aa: CASSNGTLAAFF
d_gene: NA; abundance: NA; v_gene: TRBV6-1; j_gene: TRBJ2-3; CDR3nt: TGTGCCAGCAGTGCCGGGACTAGCACAGATACGCAGTATTTT; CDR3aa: CASSAGTSTDTQYF
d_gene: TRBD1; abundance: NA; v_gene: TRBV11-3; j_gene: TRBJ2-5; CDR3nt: TGTGCCAGCAGCTCGGACAGGGGGCAGACCCAGTACTTC; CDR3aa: CASSSDRGQTQYF
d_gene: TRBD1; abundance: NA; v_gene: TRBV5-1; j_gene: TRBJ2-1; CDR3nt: TGCGCCAGCAGCTTGGAAGGACAGGGCGGTGAGCAGTTCTTC; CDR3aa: CASSLEGQGGEQFF
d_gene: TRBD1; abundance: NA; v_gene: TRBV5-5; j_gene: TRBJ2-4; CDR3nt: TGTGCCAGCAGGGAGAGGGACAGTCTAGCCAAAAACATTCAGTACTTC; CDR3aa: CASRERDSLAKNIQYF
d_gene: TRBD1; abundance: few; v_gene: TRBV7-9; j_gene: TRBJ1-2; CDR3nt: TGTGCCAGCAGCGAGACAGGGTCTTATAACTATGGCTACACCTTC; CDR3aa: CASSETGSYNYGYTF
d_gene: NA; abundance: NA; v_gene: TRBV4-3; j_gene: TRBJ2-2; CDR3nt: TGCGCCAGCAGCCAAGTAGGGGGCGGGGAGCTGTTTTTT; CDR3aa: CASSQVGGGELFF
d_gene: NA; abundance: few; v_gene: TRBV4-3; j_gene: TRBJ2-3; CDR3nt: TGCGCCAGCAGCCAAAGGGAGCTGCGCTTTATACGAGAGTATTTT; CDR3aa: CASSQRELRFIREYF
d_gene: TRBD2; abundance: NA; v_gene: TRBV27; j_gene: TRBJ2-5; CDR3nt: TGTGCCAGCAGTTTGGGGAGCGGGGGGGCCGGTGAGACCCAGTACTTC; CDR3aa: CASSLGSGGAGETQYF
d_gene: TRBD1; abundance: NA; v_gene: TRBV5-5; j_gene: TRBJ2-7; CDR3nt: TGCGCCAGCAGCCCTGTGACAGGGGGCTCCTACGAGCAGTACTTC; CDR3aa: CASSPVTGGSYEQYF
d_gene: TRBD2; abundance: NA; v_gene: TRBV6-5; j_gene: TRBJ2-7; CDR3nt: TGTGCCAGCAGCCCTTCGTGGGCGGGAGGAGGGGAGCAGTACTTC; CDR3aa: CASSPSWAGGGEQYF
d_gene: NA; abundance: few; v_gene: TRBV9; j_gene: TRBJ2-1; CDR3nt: TGTGCCAGCAGCGACCCCCACGGGCCCAATGAGCAGTTCTTC; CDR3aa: CASSDPHGPNEQFF
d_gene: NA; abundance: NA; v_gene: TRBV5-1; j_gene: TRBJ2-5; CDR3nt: TGCGCCAGCAGCCCCGAAATGATAAAAGAGACCCAGTACTTC; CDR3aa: CASSPEMIKETQYF
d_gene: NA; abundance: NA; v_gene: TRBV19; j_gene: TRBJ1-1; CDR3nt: TGTGCCACCTATCCGGGAGGCGCTGAAGCTTTCTTT; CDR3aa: CATYPGGAEAFF
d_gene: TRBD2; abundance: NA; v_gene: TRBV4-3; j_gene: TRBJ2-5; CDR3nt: TGCGCCAGCAGCCAAGATCGAATAGCGGGGGGCCTACAAGAGACCCAGTACTTC; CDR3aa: CASSQDRIAGGLQETQYF
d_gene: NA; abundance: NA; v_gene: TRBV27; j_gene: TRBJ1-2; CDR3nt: TGTGCCAGCAGTCCTCTGGGGGCTGACTATGGCTACACCTTC; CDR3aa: CASSPLGADYGYTF
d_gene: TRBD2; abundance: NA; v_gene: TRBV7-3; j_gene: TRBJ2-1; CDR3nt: TGTGCCAGCAGCTTAACGGGAGGGGCGCAGGGCAATGAGCAGTTCTTC; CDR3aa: CASSLTGGAQGNEQFF
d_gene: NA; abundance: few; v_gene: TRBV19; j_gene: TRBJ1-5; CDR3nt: TGTGCCAGTAGTATCTATGGTGATCAGCCCCAGCATTTT; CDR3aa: CASSIYGDQPQHF
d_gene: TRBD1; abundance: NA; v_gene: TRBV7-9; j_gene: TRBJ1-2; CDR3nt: TGTGCCAGCAGCTTACCCCGGGACAGGGGGCTCAACTATGGCTACACCTTC; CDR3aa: CASSLPRDRGLNYGYTF
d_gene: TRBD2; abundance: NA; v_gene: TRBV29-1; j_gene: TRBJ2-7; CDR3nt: TGCAGCGTTGAACAGCGGGAGGGCTACGAGCAGTACTTC; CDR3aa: CSVEQREGYEQYF
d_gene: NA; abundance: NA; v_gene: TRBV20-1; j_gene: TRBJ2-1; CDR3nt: TGCAGTGCCCCCTACAATGAGCAGTTCTTC; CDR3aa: CSAPYNEQFF
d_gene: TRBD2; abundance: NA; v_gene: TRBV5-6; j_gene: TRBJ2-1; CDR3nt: TGTGCCAGCAGCTTGGATCCTAGCGGGTTTCTGAATGAGCAGTTCTTC; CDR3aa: CASSLDPSGFLNEQFF
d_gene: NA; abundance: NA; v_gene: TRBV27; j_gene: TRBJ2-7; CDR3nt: TGTGCCAGCAGACCAAACCCGGGTTTCAGCTCCTACGAGCAGTACTTC; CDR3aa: CASRPNPGFSSYEQYF
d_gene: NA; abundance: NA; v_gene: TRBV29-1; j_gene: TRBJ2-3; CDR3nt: TGCAGCGTTGTTTTTCCAGATACGCAGTATTTT; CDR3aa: CSVVFPDTQYF
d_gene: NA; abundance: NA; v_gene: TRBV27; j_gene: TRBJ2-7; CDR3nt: TGTGCCAGCAGTATCCTAGGGCCCACCCCGACTCTTTACGAGCAGTACTTC; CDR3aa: CASSILGPTPTLYEQYF
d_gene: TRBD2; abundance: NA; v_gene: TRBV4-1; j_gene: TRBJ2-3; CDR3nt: TGCGCCAGCAGCCAAGACGGGATAGCGGGGACAGATACGCAGTATTTT; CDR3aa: CASSQDGIAGTDTQYF